The sequence of this TCR beta chain was determined in a study of blood T cell repertoires in COVID-19. Study at large: Italy, Spain and the United States were the sources of the convalescent and acute COVID-19 samples.

There are 14 residues in the CDR3. With V trimmed by 7 bases and J by 4 bases, 11 bases remained unmatched. Germline V gene lookup returns CDR1 SGHRS and CDR2 YFSETQ. In terms of age and location, participants ranged from about 18 to 100 years and lived in about 25 US areas. Assignments of participants to cohorts depended upon their own reported clinical history. In the study's own analysis: How many nucleated cells were present was estimated from reference gene primer amplification. Measured with immunoSEQ multiplex PCR; TCRdb has only the in-frame clones, and not every one. That table furnishes V, J and clone size, whereas the DNA furnished D and trimming. The table shows about 300,000 clones, with around 90% occurring only once.

The clonotype comes from a woman younger than 45 who had recovered from COVID-19. The sample was PBMCs or T cells enriched from blood (not recorded which). V is TRBV5-1 and J is TRBJ2-7; the match to TRBD2 covers 7 bases. CDR3 coding DNA: TGCGCCAGCCGAACGGGGAGGGGCCCGTACGAGCAGTACTTC. Its translation: CASRTGRGPYEQYF.